This T cell receptor beta chain is from a study of Ad26.COV2.S vaccination and SARS-CoV-2 variants. Study-wide points: The study found similar non-spike TCR breadth in vaccine and placebo recipients.

The CDR3 has 13 amino acids. Trimming at V came to 6 bases and at J to 4 bases, leaving 2 bases not matched to a gene. Germline CDR1 LNHDA, CDR2 SQIVND (reference sequence). With regard to this clone: What it binds is unknown.

The treatment is: 15 to 20 received Ad26.COV2.S at low or high dose, single or two shots; five or six received placebo; per-sample allocation not given. Repertoires come from day 63 after the first vaccine or placebo injection. Using immunoSEQ multiplex PCR, the repertoire was profiled, and TCRdb retains in-frame clones only, with some absent. The sample has under 400,000 clones; roughly 91% are singletons. The rearrangement links TRBV19 to TRBJ2-1; 8 nucleotides line up with TRBD1. This receptor was taken from a person between 18 and 59 years old who received the Ad26.COV2.S COVID-19 vaccine or a placebo. The sample here was peripheral blood, taken in a trial of Ad26.COV2.S vaccine versus placebo. The CDR3 DNA sequence: TGTGCCAGTAGCCGGGACAGGTACAATGAGCAGTTCTTC. This codes for CASSRDRYNEQFF.